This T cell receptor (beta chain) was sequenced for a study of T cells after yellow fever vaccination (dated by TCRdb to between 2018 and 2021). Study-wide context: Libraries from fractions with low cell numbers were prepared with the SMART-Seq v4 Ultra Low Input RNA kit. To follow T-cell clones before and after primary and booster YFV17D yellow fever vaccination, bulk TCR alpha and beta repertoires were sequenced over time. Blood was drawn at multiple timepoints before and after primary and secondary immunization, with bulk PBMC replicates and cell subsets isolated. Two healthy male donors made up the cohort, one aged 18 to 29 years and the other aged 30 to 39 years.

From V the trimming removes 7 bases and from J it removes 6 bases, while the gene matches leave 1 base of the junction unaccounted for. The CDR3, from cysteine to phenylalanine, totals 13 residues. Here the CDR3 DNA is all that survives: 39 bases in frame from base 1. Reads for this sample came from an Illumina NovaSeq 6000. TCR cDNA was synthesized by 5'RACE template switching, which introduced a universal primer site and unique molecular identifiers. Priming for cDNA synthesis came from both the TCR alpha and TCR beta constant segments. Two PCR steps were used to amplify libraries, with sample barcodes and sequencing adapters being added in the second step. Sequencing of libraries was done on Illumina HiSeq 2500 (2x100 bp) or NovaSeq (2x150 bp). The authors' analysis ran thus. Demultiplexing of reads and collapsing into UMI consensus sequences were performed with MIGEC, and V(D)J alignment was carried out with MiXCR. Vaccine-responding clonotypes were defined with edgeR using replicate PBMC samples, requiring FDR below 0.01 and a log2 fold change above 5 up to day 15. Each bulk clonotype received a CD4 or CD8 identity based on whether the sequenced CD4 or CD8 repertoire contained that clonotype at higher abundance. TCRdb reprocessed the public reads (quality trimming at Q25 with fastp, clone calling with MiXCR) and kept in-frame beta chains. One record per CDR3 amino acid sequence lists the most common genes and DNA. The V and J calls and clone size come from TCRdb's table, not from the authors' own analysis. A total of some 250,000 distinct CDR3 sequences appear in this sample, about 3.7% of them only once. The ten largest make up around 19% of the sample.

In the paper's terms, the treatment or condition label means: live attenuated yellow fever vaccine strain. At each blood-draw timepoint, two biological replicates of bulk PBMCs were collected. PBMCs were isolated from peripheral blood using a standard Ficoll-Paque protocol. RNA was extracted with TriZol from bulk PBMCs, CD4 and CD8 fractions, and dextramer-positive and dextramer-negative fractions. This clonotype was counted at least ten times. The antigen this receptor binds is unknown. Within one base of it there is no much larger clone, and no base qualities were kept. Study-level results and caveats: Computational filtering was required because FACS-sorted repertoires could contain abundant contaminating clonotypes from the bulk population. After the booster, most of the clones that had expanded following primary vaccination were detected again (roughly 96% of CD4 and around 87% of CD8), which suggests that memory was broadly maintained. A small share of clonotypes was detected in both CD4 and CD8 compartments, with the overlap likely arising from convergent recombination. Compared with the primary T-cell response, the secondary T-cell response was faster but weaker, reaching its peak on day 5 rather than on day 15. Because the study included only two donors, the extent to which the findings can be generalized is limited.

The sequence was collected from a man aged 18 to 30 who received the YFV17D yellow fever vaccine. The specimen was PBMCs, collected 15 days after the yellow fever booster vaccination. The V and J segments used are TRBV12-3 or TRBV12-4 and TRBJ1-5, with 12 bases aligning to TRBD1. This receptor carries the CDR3 CASKGQGAQPQHF. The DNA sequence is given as TGTGCCAGCAAGGGACAGGGGGCTCAGCCCCAGCATTTT.